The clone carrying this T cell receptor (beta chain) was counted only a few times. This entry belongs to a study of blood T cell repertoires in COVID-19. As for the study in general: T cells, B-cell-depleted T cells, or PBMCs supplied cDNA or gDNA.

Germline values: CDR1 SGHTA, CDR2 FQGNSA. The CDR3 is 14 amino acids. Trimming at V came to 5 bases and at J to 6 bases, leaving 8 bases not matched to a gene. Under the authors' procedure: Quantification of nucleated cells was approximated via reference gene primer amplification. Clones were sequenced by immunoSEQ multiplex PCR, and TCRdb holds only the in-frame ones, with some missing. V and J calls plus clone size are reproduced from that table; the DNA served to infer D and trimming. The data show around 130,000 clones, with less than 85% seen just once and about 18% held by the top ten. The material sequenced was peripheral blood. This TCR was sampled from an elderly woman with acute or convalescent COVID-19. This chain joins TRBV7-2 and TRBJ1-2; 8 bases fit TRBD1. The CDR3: CASSPSWTGNGYTF. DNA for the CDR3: TGTGCCAGCAGCCCCTCTTGGACAGGGAATGGCTACACCTTC.